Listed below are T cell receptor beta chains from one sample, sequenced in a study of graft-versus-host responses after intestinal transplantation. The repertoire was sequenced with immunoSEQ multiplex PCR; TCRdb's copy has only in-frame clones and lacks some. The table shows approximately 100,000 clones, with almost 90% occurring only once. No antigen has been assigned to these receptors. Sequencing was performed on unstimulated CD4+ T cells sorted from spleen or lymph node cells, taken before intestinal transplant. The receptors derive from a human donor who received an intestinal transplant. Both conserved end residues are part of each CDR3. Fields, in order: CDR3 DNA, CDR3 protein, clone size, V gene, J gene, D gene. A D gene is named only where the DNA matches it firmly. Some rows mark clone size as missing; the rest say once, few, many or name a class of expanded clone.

CDR3 DNA: TGCGCCAGCAGTCAATCCCCGACAGGGGTTCCTTCGCCTGAAGCTTTCTTT
CDR3 protein: CASSQSPTGVPSPEAFF
clone size: NA
V gene: TRBV23-1
J gene: TRBJ1-1
D gene: TRBD1

CDR3 DNA: TGTGCCAGTAGAAAGAGGGACAGCGTCTATGGCTACACCTTC
CDR3 protein: CASRKRDSVYGYTF
clone size: NA
V gene: TRBV19
J gene: TRBJ1-2
D gene: TRBD1

CDR3 DNA: TGTGCCAGCAGTGAAGGAACAAACAGGGCCGTCCATGGCTACACCTTC
CDR3 protein: CASSEGTNRAVHGYTF
clone size: once
V gene: TRBV6-1
J gene: TRBJ1-2
D gene: NA

CDR3 DNA: TGTGCCAGCAGCCAAGACGAAAGGGGCCAGTACGAGCAGTACTTC
CDR3 protein: CASSQDERGQYEQYF
clone size: NA
V gene: TRBV4-2
J gene: TRBJ2-7
D gene: NA

CDR3 DNA: TGTGCCAGCAGTTTGGGGGGTAGGGGCAATCAGCCCCAGCATTTT
CDR3 protein: CASSLGGRGNQPQHF
clone size: NA
V gene: TRBV27
J gene: TRBJ1-5
D gene: NA

CDR3 DNA: TGCGCCAGCAGCCAAGGCGGGAGGGGGAGGACAGATACGCAGTATTTT
CDR3 protein: CASSQGGRGRTDTQYF
clone size: NA
V gene: TRBV4-1
J gene: TRBJ2-3
D gene: TRBD2

CDR3 DNA: TGTGCTAGTGGTTTGCGATCCGGGGGGACCGCCGAGCAGTACTTC
CDR3 protein: CASGLRSGGTAEQYF
clone size: NA
V gene: TRBV12-5
J gene: TRBJ2-7
D gene: TRBD2

CDR3 DNA: TGTGCCAGCAGCAGTGCACCCGGGACAACCTTGGAGACCCAGTACTTC
CDR3 protein: CASSSAPGTTLETQYF
clone size: NA
V gene: TRBV21-1
J gene: TRBJ2-5
D gene: NA

CDR3 DNA: TGTGCCAGCAGCACCGGGACTAGCTACAATGAGCAGTTCTTC
CDR3 protein: CASSTGTSYNEQFF
clone size: NA
V gene: TRBV9
J gene: TRBJ2-1
D gene: TRBD2

CDR3 DNA: TGTGCCAGCAGTGCAGGGGGCTATAATTCACCCCTCCACTTT
CDR3 protein: CASSAGGYNSPLHF
clone size: NA
V gene: TRBV6-4
J gene: TRBJ1-6
D gene: TRBD1

CDR3 DNA: TGCGCCAGCAGCCAAGCGGTAGGGGCGGAGACCCAGTACTTC
CDR3 protein: CASSQAVGAETQYF
clone size: NA
V gene: TRBV4-1
J gene: TRBJ2-5
D gene: NA

CDR3 DNA: TGTGCCAGCAGTGTTAGCGCGGAGCAGTACTTC
CDR3 protein: CASSVSAEQYF
clone size: few
V gene: TRBV6-1
J gene: TRBJ2-7
D gene: NA

CDR3 DNA: TGTGCCAGCAGCCAACGCCCCGGGACAGGGGTCGTGGACACTGAAGCTTTCTTT
CDR3 protein: CASSQRPGTGVVDTEAFF
clone size: NA
V gene: TRBV9
J gene: TRBJ1-1
D gene: TRBD1

CDR3 DNA: TGTGCCAGCAGCCATTCTGGGCCCGGAAACACCATATATTTT
CDR3 protein: CASSHSGPGNTIYF
clone size: NA
V gene: TRBV16
J gene: TRBJ1-3
D gene: NA

CDR3 DNA: TGTGCCAGCAGCCAACGGACAGGGCTAGCCAAAAACATTCAGTACTTC
CDR3 protein: CASSQRTGLAKNIQYF
clone size: NA
V gene: TRBV5-6
J gene: TRBJ2-4
D gene: TRBD1

CDR3 DNA: TGTGCCAGCAGCGTAGCGGGGGGGACCGGGGAGCTGTTTTTT
CDR3 protein: CASSVAGGTGELFF
clone size: once
V gene: TRBV9
J gene: TRBJ2-2
D gene: TRBD2

CDR3 DNA: TGTGCCAGCACCCCAGCCGGGACACAGTACCAAGAGACCCAGTACTTC
CDR3 protein: CASTPAGTQYQETQYF
clone size: NA
V gene: TRBV5-4
J gene: TRBJ2-5
D gene: NA

CDR3 DNA: TGTGCCAGCAGCGCCTACAGGGGGCGAGAGACCCAGTACTTC
CDR3 protein: CASSAYRGRETQYF
clone size: NA
V gene: TRBV9
J gene: TRBJ2-5
D gene: TRBD1

CDR3 DNA: TGTGCCAGCAGTGAGACTAGCGGGGGGTCCTCCTACGAGCAGTACTTC
CDR3 protein: CASSETSGGSSYEQYF
clone size: NA
V gene: TRBV6-1
J gene: TRBJ2-7
D gene: TRBD2

CDR3 DNA: TGCGCCAGCAGCCCCCGCGCACCCACAGATACGCAGTATTTT
CDR3 protein: CASSPRAPTDTQYF
clone size: few
V gene: TRBV5-1
J gene: TRBJ2-3
D gene: NA

CDR3 DNA: TGCGCCAGCAGCTTCGACAGGCCTCCAGAGGATACGCAGTATTTT
CDR3 protein: CASSFDRPPEDTQYF
clone size: NA
V gene: TRBV5-1
J gene: TRBJ2-3
D gene: NA

CDR3 DNA: TGTGCTAGTGGCCTCCGGCTCACCACAGGGAGCTATGGCTACACCTTC
CDR3 protein: CASGLRLTTGSYGYTF
clone size: NA
V gene: TRBV12-5
J gene: TRBJ1-2
D gene: NA

CDR3 DNA: TGTGCCAGCTCCCCGTGGGACAGGGAGAACACTGAAGCTTTCTTT
CDR3 protein: CASSPWDRENTEAFF
clone size: NA
V gene: TRBV2
J gene: TRBJ1-1
D gene: TRBD1

CDR3 DNA: TGTGCCAGCAGTAAACAGGGCGTCTATGAAGCTTTCTTT
CDR3 protein: CASSKQGVYEAFF
clone size: few
V gene: TRBV6-6
J gene: TRBJ1-1
D gene: NA

CDR3 DNA: TGTGCCAGCAGGACAAATGGTGGCTACACCTTC
CDR3 protein: CASRTNGGYTF
clone size: NA
V gene: TRBV6-6
J gene: TRBJ1-2
D gene: NA

CDR3 DNA: TGTGCCAGTAGTTCCCGGGTGGGGGCGAGGACTGAAGCTTTCTTT
CDR3 protein: CASSSRVGARTEAFF
clone size: few
V gene: TRBV19
J gene: TRBJ1-1
D gene: NA

CDR3 DNA: TGTGCCAGCAGCTTGGTCCAGGGGGGAGAGACCCAGTACTTC
CDR3 protein: CASSLVQGGETQYF
clone size: NA
V gene: TRBV5-4
J gene: TRBJ2-5
D gene: NA

CDR3 DNA: TGTGCCAGTAGTATCGGGGGGCCTAGCAATCAGCCCCAGCATTTT
CDR3 protein: CASSIGGPSNQPQHF
clone size: NA
V gene: TRBV19
J gene: TRBJ1-5
D gene: NA

CDR3 DNA: TGTGCCATCAGTGGGTTTCGAGTACCTGGGGCCAACGTCCTGACTTTC
CDR3 protein: CAISGFRVPGANVLTF
clone size: few
V gene: TRBV10-3
J gene: TRBJ2-6
D gene: NA

CDR3 DNA: TGTGCCAGCAGCGGTTTTATCCAGGGGGCGGGAGGGGCCAACGTCCTGACTTTC
CDR3 protein: CASSGFIQGAGGANVLTF
clone size: NA
V gene: TRBV9
J gene: TRBJ2-6
D gene: TRBD1

CDR3 DNA: TGTGCCAGCAGTTTGGACAGGGCCTCTGGAAACACCATATATTTT
CDR3 protein: CASSLDRASGNTIYF
clone size: NA
V gene: TRBV6-5
J gene: TRBJ1-3
D gene: TRBD1

CDR3 DNA: TGTGCCATAGCGGACAGGGTCCTCAACACCGGGGAGCTGTTTTTT
CDR3 protein: CAIADRVLNTGELFF
clone size: NA
V gene: TRBV6-1
J gene: TRBJ2-2
D gene: TRBD1